This T cell receptor beta chain comes out of a study of identical twins. From germline, CDR1 is LNHDA and CDR2 SQIVND (reference sequence). The CDR3 contains 13 residues. In TCRdb, the 5' RACE reads were re-called with MiXCR into one record per CDR3 protein. The data contain fewer than 900,000 distinct CDR3 sequences, 15% to 20% of them singletons. The same sample was also used in a study of T cells expressing NK-cell markers.

The TCR sequence derives from a woman aged 18-29 years in good health. What was sequenced was PBMCs. This chain joins TRBV19 and TRBJ2-1; 9 bases agree with TRBD2. In DNA form, the CDR3 reads TGTGCTACTAGGCTTAGCGGGAGTAGTGAGCAGTTCTTC. It specifies CATRLSGSSEQFF.